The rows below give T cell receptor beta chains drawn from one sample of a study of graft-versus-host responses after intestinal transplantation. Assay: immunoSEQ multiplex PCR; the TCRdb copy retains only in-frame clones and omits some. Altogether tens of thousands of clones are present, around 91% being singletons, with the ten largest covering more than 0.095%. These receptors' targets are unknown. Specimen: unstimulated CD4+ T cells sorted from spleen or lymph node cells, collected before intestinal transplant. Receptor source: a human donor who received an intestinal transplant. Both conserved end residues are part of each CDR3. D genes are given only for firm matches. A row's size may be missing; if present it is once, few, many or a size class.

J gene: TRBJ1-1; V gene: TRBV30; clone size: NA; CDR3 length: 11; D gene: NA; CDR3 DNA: TGTGCCTGGAGCCTGGGGAGGGAAGCTTTCTTT; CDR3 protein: CAWSLGREAFF
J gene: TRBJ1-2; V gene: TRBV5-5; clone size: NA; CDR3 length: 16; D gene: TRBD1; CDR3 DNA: TGTGCCAGCAGCTGGGGGTTAGGAGGGGGCTCCTATGGCTACACCTTC; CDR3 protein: CASSWGLGGGSYGYTF
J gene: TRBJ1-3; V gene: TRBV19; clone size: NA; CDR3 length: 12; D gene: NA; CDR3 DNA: TGTGCCAGTGGGGGGTCCGGAAACACCATATATTTT; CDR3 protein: CASGGSGNTIYF
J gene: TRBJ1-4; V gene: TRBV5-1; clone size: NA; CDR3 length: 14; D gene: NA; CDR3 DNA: TGCGCCAGCAGCTTGGCGGGTACTAATGAAAAACTGTTTTTT; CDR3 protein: CASSLAGTNEKLFF
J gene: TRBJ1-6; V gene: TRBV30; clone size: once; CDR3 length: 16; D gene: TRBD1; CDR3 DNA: TGTGCCTGGAGTTTAGGGACAGGGCCGATGAGGGGGCCCCTCCACTTT; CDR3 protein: CAWSLGTGPMRGPLHF
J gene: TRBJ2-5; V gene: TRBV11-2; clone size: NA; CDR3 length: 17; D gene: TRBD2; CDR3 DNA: TGTGCCAGCAGCCCTCGGCGGGTAGCGGGGGTTCAAGAGACCCAGTACTTC; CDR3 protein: CASSPRRVAGVQETQYF
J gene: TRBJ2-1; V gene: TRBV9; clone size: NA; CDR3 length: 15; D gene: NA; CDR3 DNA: TGTGCCAGCAGCGTAGATCCGGGGGAATCGTATGAGCAGTTCTTC; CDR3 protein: CASSVDPGESYEQFF
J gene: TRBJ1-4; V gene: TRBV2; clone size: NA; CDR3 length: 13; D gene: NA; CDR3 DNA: TGTGCCAGCAACAGGGTTTCTAGTGAAAAACTGTTTTTT; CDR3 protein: CASNRVSSEKLFF
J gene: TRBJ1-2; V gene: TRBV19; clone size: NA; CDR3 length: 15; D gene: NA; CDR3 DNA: TGTGCCAGTAGTACGGTCCGGGGAGCTAACTATGGCTACACCTTC; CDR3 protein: CASSTVRGANYGYTF
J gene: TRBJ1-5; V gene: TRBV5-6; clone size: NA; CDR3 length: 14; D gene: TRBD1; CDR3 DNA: TGTGCCAGCAGCTCAGACAGGGGCAATCAGCCCCAGCATTTT; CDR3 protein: CASSSDRGNQPQHF
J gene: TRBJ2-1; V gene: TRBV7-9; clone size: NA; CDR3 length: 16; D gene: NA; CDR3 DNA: TGTGCCAGCAGCCCTCTCCGGGAACTAATTGACAATGAGCAGTTCTTC; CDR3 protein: CASSPLRELIDNEQFF
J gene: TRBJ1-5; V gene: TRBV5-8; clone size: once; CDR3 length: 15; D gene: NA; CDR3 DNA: TGTGCCAGCAGCTTGGTCAGGGGCTGGAATCAGCCCCAGCATTTT; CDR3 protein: CASSLVRGWNQPQHF
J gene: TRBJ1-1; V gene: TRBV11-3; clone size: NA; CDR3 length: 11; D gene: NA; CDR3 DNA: TGTGCCAGCAGCTTAGGCAGGGAAGCTTTCTTT; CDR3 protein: CASSLGREAFF
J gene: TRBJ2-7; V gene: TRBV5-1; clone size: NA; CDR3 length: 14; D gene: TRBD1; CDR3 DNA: TGCGCCAGCAGCTGGGGGACAGCCTCCTACGAGCAGTACTTC; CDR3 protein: CASSWGTASYEQYF
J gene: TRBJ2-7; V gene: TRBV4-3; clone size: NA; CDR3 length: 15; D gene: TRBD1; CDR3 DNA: TGCGCCAGCAGCCGGGACGGGACAGGTACCTACGAGCAGTACTTC; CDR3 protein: CASSRDGTGTYEQYF
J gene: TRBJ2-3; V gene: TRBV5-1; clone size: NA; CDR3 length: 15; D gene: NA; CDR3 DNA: TGCGCCAGCAGCTTGGTACAGGGCGGCACAGATACGCAGTATTTT; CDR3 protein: CASSLVQGGTDTQYF
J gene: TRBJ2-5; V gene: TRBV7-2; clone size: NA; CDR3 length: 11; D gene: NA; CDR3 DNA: TGTGCCAGCAGCCCCGGTTGGACCCAGTACTTC; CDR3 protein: CASSPGWTQYF
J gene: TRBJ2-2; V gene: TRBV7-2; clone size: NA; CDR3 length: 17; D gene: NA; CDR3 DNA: TGTGCCAGCAGCTTATTTGGGGCGACGGGCCCGGTGGGGGAGCTGTTTTTT; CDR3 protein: CASSLFGATGPVGELFF
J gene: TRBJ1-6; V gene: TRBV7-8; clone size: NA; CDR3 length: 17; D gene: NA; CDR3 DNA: TGTGCCAGCAGCTTAGTTAATCCAGGCCCGCGGGGTTCACCCCTCCACTTT; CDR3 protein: CASSLVNPGPRGSPLHF
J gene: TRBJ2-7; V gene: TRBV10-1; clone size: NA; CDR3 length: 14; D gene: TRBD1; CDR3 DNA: TGCGCCAGCAGTGAGTGTAGACAGGGATGCGAGCAGTACTTC; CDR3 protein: CASSECRQGCEQYF
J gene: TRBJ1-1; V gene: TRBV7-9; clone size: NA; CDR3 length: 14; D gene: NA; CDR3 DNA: TGTGCCAGCAGCTTAGTCTCAGGCTACACTGAAGCTTTCTTT; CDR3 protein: CASSLVSGYTEAFF
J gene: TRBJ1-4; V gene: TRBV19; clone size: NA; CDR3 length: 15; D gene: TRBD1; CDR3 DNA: TGTGCCAGTAGTACTACGGGACAGGCTTATGAAAAACTGTTTTTT; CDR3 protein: CASSTTGQAYEKLFF
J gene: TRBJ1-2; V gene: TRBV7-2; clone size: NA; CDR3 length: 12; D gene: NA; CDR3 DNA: TGTGCCAGCAGCTTAGGGGGCGCGGGCTACACCTTC; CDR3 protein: CASSLGGAGYTF
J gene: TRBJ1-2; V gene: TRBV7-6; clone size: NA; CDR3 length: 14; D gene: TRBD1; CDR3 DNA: TGTGCCAGCAACTCTTTAGGGGGCGCTGGAGGCTACACCTTC; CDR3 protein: CASNSLGGAGGYTF
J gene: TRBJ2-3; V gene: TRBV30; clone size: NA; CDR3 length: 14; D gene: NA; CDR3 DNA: TGTGCCTGGAGTGTCGGGGGAAGCACAGATACGCAGTATTTT; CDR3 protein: CAWSVGGSTDTQYF
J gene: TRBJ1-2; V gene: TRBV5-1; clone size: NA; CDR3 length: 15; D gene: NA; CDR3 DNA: TGCGCCAGCAGCTTGTCGGTCAACCCTAACTATGGCTACACCTTC; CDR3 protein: CASSLSVNPNYGYTF
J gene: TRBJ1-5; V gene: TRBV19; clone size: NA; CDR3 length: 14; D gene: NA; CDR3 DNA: TGTGCCAGTAGTATTTCAGACGGAGATCAGCCCCAGCATTTT; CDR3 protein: CASSISDGDQPQHF
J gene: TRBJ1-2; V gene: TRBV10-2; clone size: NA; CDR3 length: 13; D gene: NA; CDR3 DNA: TGCGCCAGCAGTGGGACAGTCAACTATGGCTACACCTTC; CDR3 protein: CASSGTVNYGYTF
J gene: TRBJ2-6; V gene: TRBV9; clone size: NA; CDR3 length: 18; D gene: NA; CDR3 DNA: TGTGCCAGCAGCGTAGGTGGGCGCAGAACCTCTGGGGCCAACGTCCTGACTTTC; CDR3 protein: CASSVGGRRTSGANVLTF
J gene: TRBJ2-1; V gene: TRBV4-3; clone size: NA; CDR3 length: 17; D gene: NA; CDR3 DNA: TGCGCCAGCAGCCAGGATTCTGGGCGGGCGGAATACAATGAGCAGTTCTTC; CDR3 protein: CASSQDSGRAEYNEQFF
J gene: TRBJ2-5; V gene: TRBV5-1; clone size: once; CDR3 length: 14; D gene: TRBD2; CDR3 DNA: TGCGCCAGCAGCAGGACTAGCTTCCAAGAGACCCAGTACTTC; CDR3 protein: CASSRTSFQETQYF
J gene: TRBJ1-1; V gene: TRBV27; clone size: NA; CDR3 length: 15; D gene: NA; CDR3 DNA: TGTGCCAGCAGTTTTTCGACAGGCGTGAACACTGAAGCTTTCTTT; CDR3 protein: CASSFSTGVNTEAFF
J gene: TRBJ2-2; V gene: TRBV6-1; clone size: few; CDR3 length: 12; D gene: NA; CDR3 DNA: TGTGCCAGCAGAGGAGGGACCGGGGAGCTGTTTTTT; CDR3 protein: CASRGGTGELFF
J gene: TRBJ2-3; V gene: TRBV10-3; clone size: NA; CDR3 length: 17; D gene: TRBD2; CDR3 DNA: TGTGCCATCAGTGAGCCCCGACTAGCGGGGGGTGCAGATACGCAGTATTTT; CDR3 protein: CAISEPRLAGGADTQYF
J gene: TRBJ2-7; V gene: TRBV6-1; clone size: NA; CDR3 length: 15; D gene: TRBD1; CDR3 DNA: TGTGCCAGCAGTAAGGCCGAGACAGGGGGCTACGAGCAGTACTTC; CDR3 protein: CASSKAETGGYEQYF
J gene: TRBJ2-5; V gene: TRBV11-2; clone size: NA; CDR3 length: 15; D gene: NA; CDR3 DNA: TGTGCCAGCAGCTTAAGCGGGACAACCGAAGAGACCCAGTACTTC; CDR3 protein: CASSLSGTTEETQYF
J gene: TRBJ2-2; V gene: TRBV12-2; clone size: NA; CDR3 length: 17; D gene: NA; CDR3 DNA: TGTGCAAGTCGCTTAGCCTTCAGGTGCTATTGCACCGGGGAGCTGTTTTTT; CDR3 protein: CASRLAFRCYCTGELFF
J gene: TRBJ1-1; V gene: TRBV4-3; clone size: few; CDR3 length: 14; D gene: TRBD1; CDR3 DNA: TGCGCCAGCAGCCACGACCGGGACAGGCTTGAAGCTTTCTTT; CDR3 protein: CASSHDRDRLEAFF
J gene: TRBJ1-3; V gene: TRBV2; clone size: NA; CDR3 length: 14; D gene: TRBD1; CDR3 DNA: TGTGCCAGCAGGGACAGGGGGACTGGAAACACCATATATTTT; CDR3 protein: CASRDRGTGNTIYF
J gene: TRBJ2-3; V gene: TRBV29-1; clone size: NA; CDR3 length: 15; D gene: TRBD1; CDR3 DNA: TGCAGCGCCCAGGACAGGATTTCTAGCACAGATACGCAGTATTTT; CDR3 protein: CSAQDRISSTDTQYF
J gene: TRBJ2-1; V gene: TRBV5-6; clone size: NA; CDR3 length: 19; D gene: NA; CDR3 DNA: TGTGCCAGCAGCTTCTTCTTTTGGCAGGGGCTTCCCTCCTACAATGAGCAGTTCTTC; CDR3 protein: CASSFFFWQGLPSYNEQFF
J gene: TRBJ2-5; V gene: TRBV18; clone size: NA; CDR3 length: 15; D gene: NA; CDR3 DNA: TGTGCCAGCTCACCATCCACTGGGGCCCAAGAGACCCAGTACTTC; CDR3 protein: CASSPSTGAQETQYF
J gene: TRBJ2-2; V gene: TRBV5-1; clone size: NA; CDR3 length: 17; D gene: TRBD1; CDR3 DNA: TGCGCCAGCAGCTTGGCCGGGACAGGGCTTAACACCGGGGAGCTGTTTTTT; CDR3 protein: CASSLAGTGLNTGELFF
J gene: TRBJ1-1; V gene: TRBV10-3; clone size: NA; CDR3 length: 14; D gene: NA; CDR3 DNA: TGTGCCATCAGTGAGCTTCAGAGCGTCACTGAAGCTTTCTTT; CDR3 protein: CAISELQSVTEAFF
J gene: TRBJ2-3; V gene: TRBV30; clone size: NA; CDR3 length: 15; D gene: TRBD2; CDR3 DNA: TGTGCCTGGAGTGGGACTAGCGGGCGCACAGATACGCAGTATTTT; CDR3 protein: CAWSGTSGRTDTQYF